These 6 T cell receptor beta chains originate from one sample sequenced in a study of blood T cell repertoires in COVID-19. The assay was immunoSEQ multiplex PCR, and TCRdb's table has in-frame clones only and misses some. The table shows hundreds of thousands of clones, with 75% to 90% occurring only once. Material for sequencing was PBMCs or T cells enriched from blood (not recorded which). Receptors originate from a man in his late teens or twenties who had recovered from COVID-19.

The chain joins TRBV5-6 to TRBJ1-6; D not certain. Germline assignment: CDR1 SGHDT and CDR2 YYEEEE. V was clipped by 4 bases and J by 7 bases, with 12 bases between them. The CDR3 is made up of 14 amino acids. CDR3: CASSHGLRNSPLHF. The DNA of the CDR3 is TGTGCCAGCAGCCACGGACTGAGAAATTCACCCCTCCACTTT.

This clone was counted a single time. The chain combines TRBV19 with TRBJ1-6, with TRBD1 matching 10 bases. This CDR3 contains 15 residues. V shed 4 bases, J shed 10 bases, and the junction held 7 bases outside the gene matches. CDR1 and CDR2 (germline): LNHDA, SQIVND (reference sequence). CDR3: CASSTGTGVVSPLHF. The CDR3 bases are TGTGCCAGTAGTACCGGGACAGGGGTTGTGTCACCCCTCCACTTT. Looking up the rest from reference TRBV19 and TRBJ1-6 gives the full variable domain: DGGITQSPKYLFRKEGQNVTLSCEQNLNHDAMYWYRQDPGQGLRLIYYSQIVNDFQKGDIAEGYSVSREKKESFPLTVTSAQKNPTAFYLCASSTGTGVVSPLHFGNGTRLTVT.

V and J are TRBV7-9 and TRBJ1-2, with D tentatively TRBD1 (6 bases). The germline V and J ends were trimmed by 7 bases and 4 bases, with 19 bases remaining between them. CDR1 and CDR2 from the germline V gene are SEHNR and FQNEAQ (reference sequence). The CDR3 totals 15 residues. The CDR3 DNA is TGTGCCAGCAACTTGCCAGGGGTTGGTAGCTATGGCTACACCTTC. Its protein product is CASNLPGVGSYGYTF.

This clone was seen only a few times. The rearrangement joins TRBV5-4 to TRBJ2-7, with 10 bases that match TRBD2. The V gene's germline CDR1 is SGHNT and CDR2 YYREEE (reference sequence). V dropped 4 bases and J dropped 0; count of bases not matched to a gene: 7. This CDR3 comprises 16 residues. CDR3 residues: CASSTDLAGVSYEQYF. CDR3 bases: TGTGCCAGCAGCACGGATCTAGCGGGAGTCTCCTACGAGCAGTACTTC.

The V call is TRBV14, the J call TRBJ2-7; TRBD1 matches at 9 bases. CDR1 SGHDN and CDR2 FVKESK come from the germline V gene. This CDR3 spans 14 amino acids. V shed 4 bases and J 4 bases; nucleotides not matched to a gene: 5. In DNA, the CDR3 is TGTGCCAGCAGCCTTCAGACAGGGGGATACGAGCAGTACTTC. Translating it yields CASSLQTGGYEQYF.

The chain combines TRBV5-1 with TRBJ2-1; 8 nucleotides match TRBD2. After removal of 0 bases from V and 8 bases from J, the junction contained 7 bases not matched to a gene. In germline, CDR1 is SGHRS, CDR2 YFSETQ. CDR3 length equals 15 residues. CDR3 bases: TGCGCCAGCAGCTTGGGAGCGGGGGTAGTTGATGAGCAGTTCTTC. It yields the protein CASSLGAGVVDEQFF. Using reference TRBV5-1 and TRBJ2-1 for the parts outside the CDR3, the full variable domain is KAGVTQTPRYLIKTRGQQVTLSCSPISGHRSVSWYQQTPGQGLQFLFEYFSETQRNKGNFPGRFSGRQFSNSRSEMNVSTLELGDSALYLCASSLGAGVVDEQFFGPGTRLTVL.